These T cell receptor beta chains were read from a single sample in a study of blood T cell repertoires in COVID-19. The assay was immunoSEQ multiplex PCR, and TCRdb's table has in-frame clones only and misses some. Of about 190,000 clones in the sample, around 89% were seen once. Sequenced: peripheral blood. The origin of the receptors is a man in his forties or fifties with acute or convalescent COVID-19. Both conserved end residues are part of each CDR3. Fields, in order: J gene, D gene, V gene, CDR3 protein. A D gene is named only where the DNA matches it firmly.

TRBJ2-3	TRBD2	TRBV2	CASSGAGVITDTQYF
TRBJ2-1	TRBD2	TRBV24-1	CATSRLAGGYNEQFF
TRBJ2-3	.	TRBV27	CASSLNLGRTDTQYF
TRBJ2-7	TRBD2	TRBV4-1	CASSLFAMFTGTSGQSVQYF
TRBJ1-1	.	TRBV4-3	CASSQEGGTEAFF
TRBJ1-1	TRBD1	TRBV19	CASSPGTGNWNTEAFF
TRBJ1-5	.	TRBV15	CATSRVRSSNQPQHF
TRBJ1-3	TRBD1	TRBV5-4	CASSLMTGDFNTIYF
TRBJ2-3	.	TRBV7-6	CASSLGPGYEGDTQYF
TRBJ2-1	.	TRBV2	CASSKSSYNEQFF
TRBJ2-6	.	TRBV18	CASSPRAVSSGANVLTF
TRBJ1-2	.	TRBV24-1	CATSDSGTSYGYTF
TRBJ1-5	.	TRBV19	CASSPRDSEYSNQPQHF
TRBJ1-2	.	TRBV5-6	CASSPRSHYGYTF
TRBJ1-2	.	TRBV9	CASSISRGLSYGYTF
TRBJ1-2	TRBD1	TRBV30	CAWSVPGGLNFGYTF